The sequence of this T cell receptor (beta chain) was determined in a study of blood T cell repertoires in COVID-19. Across the whole study: There were acute and convalescent COVID-19 samples, and they came from the United States, Italy and Spain. PBMCs, B-cell-depleted T cells, or T cells were the source of the cDNA or gDNA that made up the material.

Per the original data handling: Amplification from reference gene primers served as the basis for estimated nucleated cell counts. TCRdb's table, derived via immunoSEQ multiplex PCR, lists solely in-frame clones and lacks some. V, J and clone size were drawn from that table, and D and trimming were deduced from the DNA. The table includes 65,000 or so clones, roughly four fifths detected once. Trimming cost V 3 bases and J 4 bases, with 11 bases left between them. CDR1 SNHLY and CDR2 FYNNEI come from the germline V gene. The CDR3 runs to 14 residues. The sample was peripheral blood. The TCR sequence derives from a man aged 80 or over with acute or convalescent COVID-19. The chain is built from TRBV2 and TRBJ2-3, with a possible D match to TRBD2 (5 bases). In nucleotides, the CDR3 is TGTGCCAGCAGTGAGGCACTAGGTGCAGATACGCAGTATTTT. This encodes CASSEALGADTQYF.